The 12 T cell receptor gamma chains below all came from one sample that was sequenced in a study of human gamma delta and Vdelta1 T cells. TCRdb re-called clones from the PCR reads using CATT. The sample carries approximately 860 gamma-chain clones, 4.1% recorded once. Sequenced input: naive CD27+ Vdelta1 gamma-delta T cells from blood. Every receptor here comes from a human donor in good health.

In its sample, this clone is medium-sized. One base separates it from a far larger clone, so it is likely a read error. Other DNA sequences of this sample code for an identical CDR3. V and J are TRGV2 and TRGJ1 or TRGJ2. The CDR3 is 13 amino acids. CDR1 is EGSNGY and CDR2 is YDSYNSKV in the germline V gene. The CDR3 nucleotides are TGTGCCACCTGGGACGGGCCTTATTATAAGAAACTATTT. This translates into CATWDGPYYKKLF.

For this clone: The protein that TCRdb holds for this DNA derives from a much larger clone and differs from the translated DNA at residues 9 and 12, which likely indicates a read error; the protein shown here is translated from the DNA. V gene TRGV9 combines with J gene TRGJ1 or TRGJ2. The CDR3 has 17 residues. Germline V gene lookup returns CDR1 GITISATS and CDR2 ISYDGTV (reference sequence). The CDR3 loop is CALWEVDTKEFYYKKLF. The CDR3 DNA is TGTGCCTTGTGGGAGGTCGATACAAAAGAGTTTTATTATAAGAAGCTCTTT.

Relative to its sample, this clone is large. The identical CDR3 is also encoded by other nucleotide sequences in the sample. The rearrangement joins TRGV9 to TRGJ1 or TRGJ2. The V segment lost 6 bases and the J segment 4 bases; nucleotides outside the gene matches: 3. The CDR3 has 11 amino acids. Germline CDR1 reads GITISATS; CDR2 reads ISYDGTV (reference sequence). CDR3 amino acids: CALWIYYKKLF. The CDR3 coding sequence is TGTGCCTTGTGGATATATTATAAGAAACTCTTT.

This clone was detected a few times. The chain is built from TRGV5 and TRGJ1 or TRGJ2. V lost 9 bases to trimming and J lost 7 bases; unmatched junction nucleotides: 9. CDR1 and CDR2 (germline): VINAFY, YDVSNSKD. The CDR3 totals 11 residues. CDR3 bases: TGTGCCACCGGGTCGGGATATAAGAAACTCTTT. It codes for CATGSGYKKLF.

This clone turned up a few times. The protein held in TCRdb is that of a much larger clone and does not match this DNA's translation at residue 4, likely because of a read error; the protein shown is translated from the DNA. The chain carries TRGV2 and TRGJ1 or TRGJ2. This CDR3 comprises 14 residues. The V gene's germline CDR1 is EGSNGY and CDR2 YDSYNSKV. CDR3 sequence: CATCDDTNYYKKLF. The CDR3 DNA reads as TGTGCCACCTGTGACGATACGAATTATTATAAGAAACTCTTT.

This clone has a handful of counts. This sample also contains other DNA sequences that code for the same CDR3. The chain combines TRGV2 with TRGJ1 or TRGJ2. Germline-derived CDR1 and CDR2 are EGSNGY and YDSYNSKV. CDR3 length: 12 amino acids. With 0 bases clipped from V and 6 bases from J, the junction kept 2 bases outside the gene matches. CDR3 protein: CATWDGPYKKLF. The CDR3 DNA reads TGTGCCACCTGGGACGGGCCTTATAAGAAACTCTTT.

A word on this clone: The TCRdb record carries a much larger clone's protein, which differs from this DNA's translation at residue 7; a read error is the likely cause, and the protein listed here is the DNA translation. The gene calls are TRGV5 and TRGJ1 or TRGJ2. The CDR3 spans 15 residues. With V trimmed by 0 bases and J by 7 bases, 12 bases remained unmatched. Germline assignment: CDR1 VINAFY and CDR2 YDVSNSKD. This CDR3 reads CATWDRWGPGYKKLF. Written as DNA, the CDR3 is TGTGCCACCTGGGACAGGTGGGGACCTGGCTATAAGAAACTCTTT.

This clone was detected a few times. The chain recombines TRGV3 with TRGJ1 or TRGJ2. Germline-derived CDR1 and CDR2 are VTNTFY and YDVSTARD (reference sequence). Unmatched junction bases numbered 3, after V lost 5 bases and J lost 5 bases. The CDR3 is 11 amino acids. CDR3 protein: CATWADYKKLF. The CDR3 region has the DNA TGTGCCACCTGGGCCGATTATAAGAAACTCTTT.

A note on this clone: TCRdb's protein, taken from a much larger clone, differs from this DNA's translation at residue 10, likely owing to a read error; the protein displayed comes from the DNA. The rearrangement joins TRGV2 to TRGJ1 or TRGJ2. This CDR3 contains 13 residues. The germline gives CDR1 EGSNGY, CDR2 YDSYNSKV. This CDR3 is CATWDGPYYEKLF. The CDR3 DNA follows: TGTGCCACCTGGGACGGGCCTTATTATGAGAAACTCTTT.

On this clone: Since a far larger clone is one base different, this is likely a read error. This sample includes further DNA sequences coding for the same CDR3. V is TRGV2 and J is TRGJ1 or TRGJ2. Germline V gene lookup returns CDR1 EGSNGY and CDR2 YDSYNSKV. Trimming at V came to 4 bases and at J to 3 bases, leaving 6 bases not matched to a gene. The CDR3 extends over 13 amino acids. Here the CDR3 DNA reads TGTGCCACCTGGGATGGGCCTTATTATAAGAAACTCTTT. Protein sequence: CATWDGPYYKKLF.

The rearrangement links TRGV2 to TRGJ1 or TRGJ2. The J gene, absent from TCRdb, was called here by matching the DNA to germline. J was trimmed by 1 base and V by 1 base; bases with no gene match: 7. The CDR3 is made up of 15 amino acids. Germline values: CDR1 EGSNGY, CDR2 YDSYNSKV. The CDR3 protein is CATWDGRNNYYKKLF. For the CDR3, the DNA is TGTGCCACCTGGGACGGCCGAAACAATTATTATAAGAAACTCTTT.

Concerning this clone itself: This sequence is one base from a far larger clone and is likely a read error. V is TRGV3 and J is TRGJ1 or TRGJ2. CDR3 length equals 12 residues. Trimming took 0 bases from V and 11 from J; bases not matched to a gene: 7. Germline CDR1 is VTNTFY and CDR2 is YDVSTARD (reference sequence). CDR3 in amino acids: CATWDRPFEKLF. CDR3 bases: TGTGCCACCTGGGACAGGCCATTCGAGAAACTCTTT.